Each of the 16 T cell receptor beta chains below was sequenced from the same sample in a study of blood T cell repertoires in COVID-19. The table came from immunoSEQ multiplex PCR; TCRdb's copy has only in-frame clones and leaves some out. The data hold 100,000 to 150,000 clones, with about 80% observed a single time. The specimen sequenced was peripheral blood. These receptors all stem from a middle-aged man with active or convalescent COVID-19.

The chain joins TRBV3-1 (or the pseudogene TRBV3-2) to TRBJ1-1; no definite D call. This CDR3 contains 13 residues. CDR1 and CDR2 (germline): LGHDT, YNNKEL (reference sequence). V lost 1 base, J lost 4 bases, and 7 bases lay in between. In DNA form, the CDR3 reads TGTGCCAGCAGCCAAGTGGGCACCACTGAAGCTTTCTTT. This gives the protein CASSQVGTTEAFF.

The CDR3 DNA reads TGCGCCAGCAGCCAAGCAGGGGTGAGTTCACCCCTCCACTTT. Its protein product is CASSQAGVSSPLHF. The chain employs TRBV4-1 and TRBJ1-6, with a possible D match to TRBD1 (6 bases). CDR3 length: 14 amino acids. Germline assignment: CDR1 MGHRA and CDR2 YSYEKL. V was shortened by 1 base and J by 9 bases, with 10 bases between the two germline ends.

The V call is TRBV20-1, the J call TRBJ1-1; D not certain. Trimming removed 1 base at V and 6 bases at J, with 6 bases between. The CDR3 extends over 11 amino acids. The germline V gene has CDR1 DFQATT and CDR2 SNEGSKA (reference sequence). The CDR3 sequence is CSARGTSEAFF. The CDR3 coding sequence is TGCAGTGCTAGAGGGACTTCTGAAGCTTTCTTT.

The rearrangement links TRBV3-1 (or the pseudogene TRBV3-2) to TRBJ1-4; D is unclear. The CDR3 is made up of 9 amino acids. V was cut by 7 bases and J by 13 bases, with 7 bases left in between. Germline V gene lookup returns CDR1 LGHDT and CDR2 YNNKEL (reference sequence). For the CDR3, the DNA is TGTGCCAGCAACAGCAGACTGTTTTTT. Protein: CASNSRLFF.

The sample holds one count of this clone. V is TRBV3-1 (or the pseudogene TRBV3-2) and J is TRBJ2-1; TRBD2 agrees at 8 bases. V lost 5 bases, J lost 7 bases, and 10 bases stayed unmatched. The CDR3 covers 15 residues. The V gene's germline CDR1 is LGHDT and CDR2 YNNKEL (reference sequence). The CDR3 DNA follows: TGTGCCAGCAGCACGGTGGCGGGGGGCCCTAATGAGCAGTTCTTC. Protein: CASSTVAGGPNEQFF.

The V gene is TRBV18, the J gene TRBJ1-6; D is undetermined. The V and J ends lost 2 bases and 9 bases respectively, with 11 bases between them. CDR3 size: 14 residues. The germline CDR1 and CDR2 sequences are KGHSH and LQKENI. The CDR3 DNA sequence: TGTGCCAGCTCACCAGGAGCTGTTGGTTCACCCCTCCACTTT. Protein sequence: CASSPGAVGSPLHF.

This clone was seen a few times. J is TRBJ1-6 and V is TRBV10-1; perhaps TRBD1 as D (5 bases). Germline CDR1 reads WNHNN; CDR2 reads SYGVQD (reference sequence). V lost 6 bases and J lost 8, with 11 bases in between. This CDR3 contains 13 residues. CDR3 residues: CASSRTSDSPLHF. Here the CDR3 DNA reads TGCGCCAGCAGCCGGACATCGGATTCACCCCTCCACTTT.

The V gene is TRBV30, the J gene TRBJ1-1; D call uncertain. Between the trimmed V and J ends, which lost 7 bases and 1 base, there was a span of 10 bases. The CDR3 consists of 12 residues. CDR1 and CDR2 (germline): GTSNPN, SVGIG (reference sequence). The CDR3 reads CASTLWNTEAFF. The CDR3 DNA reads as TGTGCCTCTACCCTTTGGAACACTGAAGCTTTCTTT.

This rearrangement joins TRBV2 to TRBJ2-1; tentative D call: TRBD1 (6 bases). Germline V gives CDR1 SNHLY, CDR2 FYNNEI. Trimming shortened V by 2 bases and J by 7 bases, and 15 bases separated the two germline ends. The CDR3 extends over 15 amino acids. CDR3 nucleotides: TGTGCCAGCAGTGAAATACAGGGAGCGCGTAATGAGCAGTTCTTC. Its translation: CASSEIQGARNEQFF.

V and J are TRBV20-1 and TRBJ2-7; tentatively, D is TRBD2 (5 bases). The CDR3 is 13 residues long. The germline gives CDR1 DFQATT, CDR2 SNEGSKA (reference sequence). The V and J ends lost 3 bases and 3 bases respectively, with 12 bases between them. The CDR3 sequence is CSASVRGNYEQYF. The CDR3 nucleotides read TGCAGTGCTAGTGTCCGGGGTAACTACGAGCAGTACTTC.

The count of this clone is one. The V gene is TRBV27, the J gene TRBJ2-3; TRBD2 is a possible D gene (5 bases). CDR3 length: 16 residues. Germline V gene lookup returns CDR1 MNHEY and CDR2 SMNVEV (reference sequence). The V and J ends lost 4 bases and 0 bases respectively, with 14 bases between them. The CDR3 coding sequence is TGTGCCAGCAGTTACTTATATGGGGAGAGCACAGATACGCAGTATTTT. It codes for CASSYLYGESTDTQYF.

The CDR3 here is CASSYGPDRGWDEQFF. CDR3 DNA: TGTGCCAGCAGTTACGGGCCGGACAGGGGGTGGGATGAGCAGTTCTTC. This chain joins TRBV6-2 or TRBV6-3 and TRBJ2-1, with 10 bases lining up with TRBD1. With 2 bases clipped from V and 8 bases from J, the junction kept 9 bases outside the gene matches. Germline CDR1 is MNHEY and CDR2 is SVGEGT. CDR3 length: 16 residues.

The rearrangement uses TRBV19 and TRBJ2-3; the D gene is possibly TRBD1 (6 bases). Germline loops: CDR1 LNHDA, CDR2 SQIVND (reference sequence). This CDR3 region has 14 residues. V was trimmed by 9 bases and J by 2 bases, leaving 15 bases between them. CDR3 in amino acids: CASRFQGNTDTQYF. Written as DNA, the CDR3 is TGTGCCAGCCGATTCCAGGGGAACACAGATACGCAGTATTTT.

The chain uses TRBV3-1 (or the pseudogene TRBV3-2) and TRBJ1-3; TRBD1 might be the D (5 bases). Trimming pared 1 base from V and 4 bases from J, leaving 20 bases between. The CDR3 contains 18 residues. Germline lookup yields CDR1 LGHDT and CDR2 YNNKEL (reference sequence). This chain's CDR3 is CASSQVSVQGGLGNTIYF. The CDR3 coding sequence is TGTGCCAGCAGCCAAGTTTCTGTCCAGGGAGGGCTCGGAAACACCATATATTTT.

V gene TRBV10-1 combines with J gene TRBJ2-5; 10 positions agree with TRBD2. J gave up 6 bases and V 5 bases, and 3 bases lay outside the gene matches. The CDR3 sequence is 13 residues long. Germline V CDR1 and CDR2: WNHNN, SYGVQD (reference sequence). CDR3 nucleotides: TGCGCCAGCAGTAGCGGGGGGGCCCAGACCCAGTACTTC. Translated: CASSSGGAQTQYF.

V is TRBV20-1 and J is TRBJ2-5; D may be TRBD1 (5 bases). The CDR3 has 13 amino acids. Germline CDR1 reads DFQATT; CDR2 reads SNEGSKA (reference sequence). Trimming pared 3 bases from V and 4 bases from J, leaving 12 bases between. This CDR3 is CSASSQGRETQYF. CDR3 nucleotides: TGCAGTGCTAGTTCCCAGGGAAGAGAGACCCAGTACTTC.